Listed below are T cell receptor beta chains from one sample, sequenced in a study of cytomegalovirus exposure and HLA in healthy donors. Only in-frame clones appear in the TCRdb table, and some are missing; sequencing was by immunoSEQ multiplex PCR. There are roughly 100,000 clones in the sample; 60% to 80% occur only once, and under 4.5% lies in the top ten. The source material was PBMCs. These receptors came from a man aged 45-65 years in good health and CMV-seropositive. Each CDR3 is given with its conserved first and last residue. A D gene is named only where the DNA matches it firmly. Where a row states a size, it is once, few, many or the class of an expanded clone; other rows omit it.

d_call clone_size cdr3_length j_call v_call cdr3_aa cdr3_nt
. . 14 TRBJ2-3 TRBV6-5 CASSYGAATDTQYF TGTGCCAGCAGCTATGGCGCGGCCACAGATACGCAGTATTTT
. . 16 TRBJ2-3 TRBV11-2 CASNTYRLGDTDTQYF TGTGCCAGCAATACCTACAGGCTGGGTGACACAGATACGCAGTATTTT
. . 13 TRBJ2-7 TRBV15 CATSRGRSYEQYF TGTGCCACCAGCAGAGGACGGAGCTACGAGCAGTACTTC
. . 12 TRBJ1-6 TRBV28 CASSLTGSSLHF TGTGCCAGCAGTCTCACGGGGAGTTCTCTCCACTTT
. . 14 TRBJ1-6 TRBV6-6 CASNSGTPYSPLHF TGTGCCAGCAATTCCGGGACACCTTATTCACCCCTCCACTTT
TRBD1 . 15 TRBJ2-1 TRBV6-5 CASSKGQQFYNEQFF TGTGCCAGCAGTAAGGGACAGCAATTTTACAATGAGCAGTTCTTC
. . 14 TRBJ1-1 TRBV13 CASSLYRDNTEAFF TGTGCCAGCAGCTTATACAGGGATAACACTGAAGCTTTCTTT
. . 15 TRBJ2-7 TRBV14 CASSQGTAGRGEQYF TGTGCCAGCAGCCAAGGGACGGCGGGTCGGGGTGAGCAGTACTTC
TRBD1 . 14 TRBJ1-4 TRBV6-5 CASSSDRGGEKLFF TGTGCCAGCAGTTCCGACAGGGGAGGCGAAAAACTGTTTTTT
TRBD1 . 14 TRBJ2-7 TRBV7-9 CASEPRDRGYEQYF TGTGCCAGCGAACCCCGGGACAGGGGCTACGAGCAGTACTTC
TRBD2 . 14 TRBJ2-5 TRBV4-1 CASSPGTNKGTQYF TGCGCCAGCAGCCCGGGGACTAACAAGGGGACCCAGTACTTC
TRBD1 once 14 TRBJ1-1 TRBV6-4 CASSAGQGNTEAFF TGTGCCAGCAGTGCGGGACAGGGGAACACTGAAGCTTTCTTT
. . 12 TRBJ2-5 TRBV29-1 CSVVSNQETQYF TGCAGCGTTGTTAGTAACCAAGAGACCCAGTACTTC
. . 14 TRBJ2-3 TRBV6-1 CASSEAGVGPTQYF TGTGCCAGCAGTGAAGCGGGAGTAGGCCCTACGCAGTATTTT
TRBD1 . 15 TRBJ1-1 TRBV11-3 CASSYGTGRNTEAFF TGTGCCAGCAGCTATGGGACAGGGCGGAACACTGAAGCTTTCTTT
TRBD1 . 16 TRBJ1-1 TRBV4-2 CASTTGTGGRNTEAFF TGTGCCAGCACCACCGGGACAGGGGGCAGGAACACTGAAGCTTTCTTT
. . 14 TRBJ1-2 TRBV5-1 CASSLQGPNYGYTF TGCGCCAGCAGCTTGCAGGGGCCTAACTATGGCTACACCTTC
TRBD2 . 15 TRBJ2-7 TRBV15 CATSREAGGGYEQYF TGTGCCACCAGCAGAGAGGCGGGAGGAGGCTACGAGCAGTACTTC
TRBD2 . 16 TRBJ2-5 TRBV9 CASSAGLAGEQETQYF TGTGCCAGCAGCGCAGGACTAGCGGGAGAGCAAGAGACCCAGTACTTC
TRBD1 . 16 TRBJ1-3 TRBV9 CASSSHRDSSGNTIYF TGTGCCAGCAGCTCGCACCGGGACAGCTCTGGAAACACCATATATTTT
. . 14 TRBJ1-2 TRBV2 CASRLQGPTYGYTF TGTGCCAGCAGACTCCAGGGGCCAACCTATGGCTACACCTTC
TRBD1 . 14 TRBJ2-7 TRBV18 CASSRDRQAYEQYF TGTGCCAGCTCACGGGACAGACAGGCCTACGAGCAGTACTTC
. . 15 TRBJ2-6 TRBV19 CASGGSISGANVLTF TGTGCCAGTGGGGGGAGTATCTCTGGGGCCAACGTCCTGACTTTC
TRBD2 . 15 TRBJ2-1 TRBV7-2 CASSLPGLAVNEQFF TGTGCCAGCAGCTTACCCGGACTAGCGGTTAATGAGCAGTTCTTC
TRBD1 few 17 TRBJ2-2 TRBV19 CASRFGPRGQVTGELFF TGTGCCAGTAGGTTCGGCCCCAGGGGACAGGTCACCGGGGAGCTGTTTTTT
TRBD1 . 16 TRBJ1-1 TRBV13 CASSRRQGARNTEAFF TGTGCCAGCAGCAGGAGACAGGGGGCAAGGAACACTGAAGCTTTCTTT
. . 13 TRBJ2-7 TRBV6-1 CASSETRRYEQYF TGTGCCAGCAGTGAGACTAGACGCTACGAGCAGTACTTC
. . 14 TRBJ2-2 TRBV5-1 CASSWDFTTGELFF TGCGCCAGCAGCTGGGACTTCACCACCGGGGAGCTGTTTTTT